The rows below give T cell receptor beta chains drawn from one sample of a study of shared clonotypes between healthy human individuals. Libraries were prepared by immunoSEQ multiplex PCR; TCRdb keeps only in-frame clonotypes and omits some of them. Seen here are roughly 1,500,000 clones, approximately 98% observed once, and the top ten hold around 0.45%. Sequenced: naive CD4+ T cells sorted from blood. Receptors originate from a man younger than 40 in good health. Both conserved end residues are part of each CDR3. Each record gives: CDR3 DNA, CDR3 protein, D gene, V gene, J gene, CDR3 length. The D gene is left open where the match is weak.

TGTGCCAGCAGTGATTACCAGACAGGGCATCAGCCCCAGCATTTT	CASSDYQTGHQPQHF	TRBD1	TRBV2	TRBJ1-5	15
TGCGCCAGCAGCGAAGGACAGCTGGCCTATGGCTACACCTTC	CASSEGQLAYGYTF	-	TRBV4-1	TRBJ1-2	14
TGCGCCAGCAGCTTATCAGAGGTAGTGAACGAGCAGTACTTC	CASSLSEVVNEQYF	-	TRBV5-1	TRBJ2-7	14
TGCGCCAGCACCCTCCACTTCCTGGGGGGATCCTCCTACGAGCAGTACTTC	CASTLHFLGGSSYEQYF	-	TRBV4-1	TRBJ2-7	17
TGTGCCAGCAGGCAAGGGTGGGGCAATCAGCCCCAGCATTTT	CASRQGWGNQPQHF	-	TRBV7-8	TRBJ1-5	14
TGCGCCAGCAGCTTGGACGTCGGAGCGGGAGGTTACGAGCAGTACTTC	CASSLDVGAGGYEQYF	TRBD2	TRBV5-1	TRBJ2-7	16
TGTGCCAGCAGCCCGAGACAGGGGGGAGCCGGGGAGCTGTTTTTT	CASSPRQGGAGELFF	TRBD1	TRBV2	TRBJ2-2	15
TGTGCCAGCTCACCCGACAGGGTCACTGAAGCTTTCTTT	CASSPDRVTEAFF	TRBD1	TRBV18	TRBJ1-1	13
TGTGCCAGCAGCTCCCCAGGGGTTTCTCGAAAGTTTCATCATTCCGACGAGCAGTACTTC	CASSSPGVSRKFHHSDEQYF	-	TRBV7-6	TRBJ2-7	20
TGTGCCAGCAGCCAAGATCGGAGGCTAGCTTCGAGCTCCTACAATGAGCAGTTCTTC	CASSQDRRLASSSYNEQFF	-	TRBV14	TRBJ2-1	19
TGTGCCAGCAGCACACAGGGGGCGGTTTATGGGGAGACCCAGTACTTC	CASSTQGAVYGETQYF	TRBD1	TRBV7-9	TRBJ2-5	16
TGTGCCAGCAGCTTCGCCCCAGATACGCAGTATTTT	CASSFAPDTQYF	-	TRBV7-2	TRBJ2-3	12
TGTGCCAGCAGTTCATATCCAGCAGGGGGCGAACTTCATGGCTACACCTTC	CASSSYPAGGELHGYTF	TRBD1	TRBV27	TRBJ1-2	17
TGTGCCAGCAGCGGATCGACGGGACCGAACACTGAAGCTTTCTTT	CASSGSTGPNTEAFF	-	TRBV5-4	TRBJ1-1	15
TGTGCCAGCAGCGCGGGACTAGCGGTAGCCTACAATGAGCAGTTCTTC	CASSAGLAVAYNEQFF	TRBD2	TRBV9	TRBJ2-1	16
TGTGCTACCGTGCCCCCGGACAGACCTCTTGGCTACACCTTC	CATVPPDRPLGYTF	-	TRBV28	TRBJ1-2	14
TGCGCCAGCAGCTTGGTGTCAGGAGATCAGCCCCAGCATTTT	CASSLVSGDQPQHF	-	TRBV5-1	TRBJ1-5	14
TGTGCCAGCAGCGTACTCCCCGACTCGCAGGGCGAATATGGCTACACCTTC	CASSVLPDSQGEYGYTF	-	TRBV9	TRBJ1-2	17
TGCGCCAGCAGCTTGGGGACAGGAGGGCGTCAGCCCCAGCATTTT	CASSLGTGGRQPQHF	TRBD1	TRBV5-1	TRBJ1-5	15
TGTGCCAGCAGTGGTTCTAGCGGGAGCTACGAGCAGTACTTC	CASSGSSGSYEQYF	TRBD2	TRBV6-1	TRBJ2-7	14
TGTGCCAGCAGTTACTCGAGGGGGAACGGTGAGCAGTTCTTC	CASSYSRGNGEQFF	-	TRBV6-5	TRBJ2-1	14
TGTGCCAGCAGCCCACAAACCCGCGGGAGCAGGGATACGCAGTATTTT	CASSPQTRGSRDTQYF	TRBD2	TRBV11-2	TRBJ2-3	16
TGCGCCAGCAGGGTAAGCGGGAGGAGCACAGATACGCAGTATTTT	CASRVSGRSTDTQYF	TRBD2	TRBV5-1	TRBJ2-3	15
TGTGCCAGTAGTATCCCCTCCGGGGAGCTGTTTTTT	CASSIPSGELFF	-	TRBV19	TRBJ2-2	12
TGTGCCAGCAGCCTCGACAGGGCTGGAAACACCATATATTTT	CASSLDRAGNTIYF	TRBD1	TRBV7-2	TRBJ1-3	14
TGTGCCAGCAGCCGCGGTTGGGCGGGTCTCGACAATGAGCAGTTCTTC	CASSRGWAGLDNEQFF	-	TRBV5-4	TRBJ2-1	16
TGTGCCATCGGACAGGACCTCTACGAGCAGTACTTC	CAIGQDLYEQYF	TRBD1	TRBV10-3	TRBJ2-7	12
TGTGCCAGCAGCTTAGTAGCGGGACAGTTACCCTACGAGCAGTACTTC	CASSLVAGQLPYEQYF	-	TRBV11-2	TRBJ2-7	16
TGTGCCAGCTCACCACAGACAGGGGGTGATTACAATGAGCAGTTCTTC	CASSPQTGGDYNEQFF	TRBD1	TRBV18	TRBJ2-1	16
TGTGCCAGCAGCCGGGGACGCAGCTCCTACAATGAGCAGTTCTTC	CASSRGRSSYNEQFF	-	TRBV7-6	TRBJ2-1	15
TGTGCCAGCAGCATAGGGCCCAGACCAAATCAGCCCCAGCATTTT	CASSIGPRPNQPQHF	-	TRBV7-2	TRBJ1-5	15
TGTGCCAGCAGCTTACAGGGGGAAGCGACCCAGTACTTC	CASSLQGEATQYF	TRBD1	TRBV5-4	TRBJ2-5	13
TGTGCCAGCAGACCCCGGGCGGGGGCGTCCGGGGAGCTGTTTTTT	CASRPRAGASGELFF	-	TRBV7-8	TRBJ2-2	15
TGCGCCACCTCGTTTAGCGGGAGCATCCCCGGGGAGCTGTTTTTT	CATSFSGSIPGELFF	TRBD2	TRBV5-1	TRBJ2-2	15
TGTGCCAGCAGTTTACAGGGGGCGGGCCAGCCCCAGCATTTT	CASSLQGAGQPQHF	TRBD1	TRBV28	TRBJ1-5	14
TGTGCCAGCAGCTTCGACAGGCTTAGCACAGATACGCAGTATTTT	CASSFDRLSTDTQYF	-	TRBV7-8	TRBJ2-3	15
TGTGCCAGCAGTGCTCGGCGGGGGGCTGAAGCTTTCTTT	CASSARRGAEAFF	-	TRBV25-1	TRBJ1-1	13
TGCGCCAGCAGCCAGGCTTTCCTCCTGACAGATACGCAGTATTTT	CASSQAFLLTDTQYF	-	TRBV4-3	TRBJ2-3	15
TGTGCCAGCAGTATCTGGCAGGGGGCAGGTGGCAATCAGCCCCAGCATTTT	CASSIWQGAGGNQPQHF	TRBD1	TRBV28	TRBJ1-5	17
TGTGCCAGCAGCTTAGAGACTAGCGGGGAAGTTTCCTACGAGCAGTACTTC	CASSLETSGEVSYEQYF	TRBD2	TRBV5-8	TRBJ2-7	17
TGTGCCAGCTCCGGACAGGGTGGTTCTGAAGCTTTCTTT	CASSGQGGSEAFF	TRBD1	TRBV18	TRBJ1-1	13
TGTGCCAGCAGCGCACAGGGGGCTCTTAGTGGTTTCATATATTTT	CASSAQGALSGFIYF	TRBD1	TRBV7-9	TRBJ1-3	15
TGTGCCAGCAGTGAAGCGAATCGGGAGACCCAGTACTTC	CASSEANRETQYF	-	TRBV2	TRBJ2-5	13
TGTGCCAGCAGCTTAGTCTGGGGTTGGAGTGGGGAGCTGTTTTTT	CASSLVWGWSGELFF	-	TRBV7-8	TRBJ2-2	15
TGTGCCAGCAATAAATATTACCCCCCCCAACAGGATGATCACTATGGCTACACCTTC	CASNKYYPPQQDDHYGYTF	-	TRBV2	TRBJ1-2	19
TGTGCCAGCTCACCGGGACATAGCAATCAGCCCCAGCATTTT	CASSPGHSNQPQHF	-	TRBV18	TRBJ1-5	14
TGCAGTACGGCTAGCGGGACAGAGAATGAGCAGTTCTTC	CSTASGTENEQFF	TRBD2	TRBV10-3	TRBJ2-1	13
TGTGCCACCACGGGACAGGGGATCTACGAGCAGTACTTC	CATTGQGIYEQYF	TRBD1	TRBV10-3	TRBJ2-7	13